This T cell receptor (beta chain) is from a study of shared clonotypes between healthy human individuals. The CDR3 contains 14 residues. Looked up from germline, CDR1 is MGHRA and CDR2 is YSYEKL. V was clipped by 3 bases and J by 8 bases, with 16 bases between them. A single count supports this clone. Profiling relied on immunoSEQ multiplex PCR, and the TCRdb table lists in-frame clones only, not all of them. Of approximately 2.1 million clones listed, approximately 95% were seen once; the top ten hold 0.35% to 0.5%. Sequenced material: naive CD4+ T cells from PBMCs. Subset denoted: CD45RA+ positively selected. The chain is built from TRBV4-1 and TRBJ1-2, with D unresolved. The sequence was collected from a man younger than 35 in good health. Some clones in this sample may be carry-over from other donors' samples. The CDR3: CASSQERGMGGYTF. DNA for the CDR3: TGCGCCAGCAGCCAGGAGCGGGGTATGGGGGGCTACACCTTC.